These 21 T cell receptor beta chains were all obtained from the same sample, sequenced in a study of blood T cell repertoires in COVID-19. The table came from immunoSEQ multiplex PCR; TCRdb's copy has only in-frame clones and leaves some out. The sample lists about 200,000 clones, about 80% occurring once. The specimen was peripheral blood. These receptors came from a man in his sixties with acute or convalescent COVID-19.

This sequence joins TRBV7-3 and TRBJ2-2; TRBD2 aligns across 8 bases. The CDR3 consists of 16 residues. Germline V gives CDR1 SGHTA, CDR2 FQGTGA. After removal of 4 bases from V and 0 bases from J, the junction contained 4 bases not matched to a gene. For the CDR3, the DNA is TGTGCCAGCAGCTCGATTAGCGGGGCGAACACCGGGGAGCTGTTTTTT. This gives the protein CASSSISGANTGELFF.

This chain joins TRBV5-4 and TRBJ1-6; D is unresolved. Germline V gene lookup returns CDR1 SGHNT and CDR2 YYREEE (reference sequence). The CDR3 is made up of 14 amino acids. The V and J ends lost 0 bases and 3 bases respectively, with 4 bases between them. This CDR3 is CASSLALYNSPLHF. CDR3 nucleotide sequence: TGTGCCAGCAGCTTGGCCCTCTATAATTCACCCCTCCACTTT.

This chain uses TRBV10-3 with TRBJ1-1, with D possibly being TRBD1 (6 bases). CDR3 length: 14 residues. The germline V and J ends were trimmed by 3 bases and 0 bases, with 8 bases remaining between them. Germline V gene lookup returns CDR1 ENHRY and CDR2 SYGVKD. The CDR3 loop reads CAISETGMNTEAFF. DNA of the CDR3: TGTGCCATCAGTGAAACAGGGATGAACACTGAAGCTTTCTTT.

The chain is built from TRBV9 and TRBJ1-2, with D possibly matching TRBD1 (6 bases). V was shortened by 4 bases and J by 8 bases, with 24 bases between the two germline ends. The CDR3 consists of 16 residues. Germline-derived CDR1 and CDR2 are SGDLS and YYNGEE. CDR3 in amino acids: CASSPTPGRGAEGYTF. CDR3 DNA: TGTGCCAGCAGCCCAACCCCAGGTCGGGGGGCGGAAGGCTACACCTTC.

The chain uses TRBV6-5 and TRBJ2-1; 11 bases are shared with TRBD2. V lost 5 bases to trimming and J lost 7 bases; unmatched junction nucleotides: 4. CDR1 and CDR2 (germline): MNHEY, SVGAGI. This CDR3 is 14 amino acids long. The CDR3 DNA is TGTGCCAGCAGTCCTCGGACTAGCGGGAATGAGCAGTTCTTC. Translation gives CASSPRTSGNEQFF.

The chain combines TRBV2 with TRBJ1-5, with TRBD1 identical over 7 bases. V dropped 4 bases and J dropped 6; count of bases not matched to a gene: 3. CDR3 length equals 13 residues. Germline CDR1 is SNHLY and CDR2 is FYNNEI. The CDR3 DNA reads TGTGCCAGCAGTGCCGCAGGGGGTCAGCCCCAGCATTTT. Encoded protein: CASSAAGGQPQHF.

This clone was seen a few times. The chain links TRBV7-8 to TRBJ1-5; the D is unclear. The CDR3 length is 18 residues. The germline CDR1 and CDR2 sequences are SGHVS and FQNEAQ. V shed 4 bases and J shed 4 bases, with 23 bases lying between them. The CDR3 is CASSSLGGRPRGNQPQHF. CDR3 sequence (DNA): TGTGCCAGCAGCTCCCTTGGAGGGAGGCCTCGAGGAAATCAGCCCCAGCATTTT.

The chain joins TRBV6-5 to TRBJ1-4, with 9 bases that match TRBD1. Germline trimming cut 5 bases from V and 9 bases from J; bases unmatched to any gene: 10. Germline V lookup: CDR1 MNHEY, CDR2 SVGAGI. There are 15 residues in the CDR3. The CDR3 region has the DNA TGTGCCAGCAGTCCAGGGACAGGGACTCTGAAAAAACTGTTTTTT. Translated, it gives CASSPGTGTLKKLFF.

The rearrangement links TRBV3-1 (or the pseudogene TRBV3-2) to TRBJ1-4; D unclear. Trimming removed 0 bases at V and 3 bases at J, with 5 bases between. The CDR3 loop spans 14 amino acids. Germline V gene data show CDR1 as LGHDT and CDR2 as YNNKEL (reference sequence). Written as DNA, the CDR3 is TGTGCCAGCAGCCAAGATAATTCTAATGAAAAACTGTTTTTT. Its protein product is CASSQDNSNEKLFF.

This sequence joins TRBV4-3 and TRBJ2-7; 7 bases are shared with TRBD1. The CDR3 extends over 15 amino acids. The V segment lost 2 bases and the J segment 3 bases; nucleotides outside the gene matches: 7. Germline V CDR1 and CDR2: LGHNA, YSLEER. CDR3 in DNA: TGCGCCAGCAGCCAAAGTACAGGGGCCCTCTACGAGCAGTACTTC. Protein: CASSQSTGALYEQYF.

This clone was seen a handful of times. This chain joins TRBV5-1 and TRBJ1-2; D is possibly TRBD1 (6 bases). The germline V and J ends were trimmed by 7 bases and 6 bases, with 19 bases remaining between them. Germline V lookup: CDR1 SGHRS, CDR2 YFSETQ. The CDR3 sequence is 14 residues long. CDR3 residues: CASRIGGASNGYTF. In nucleotides, the CDR3 is TGCGCCAGCCGCATCGGGGGGGCGTCGAATGGCTACACCTTC.

The genes are TRBV3-1 (or the pseudogene TRBV3-2) and TRBJ2-4; TRBD2 matches 7 bases. CDR1 is LGHDT, CDR2 YNNKEL, per germline (reference sequence). V was pared by 4 bases and J by 9 bases, with 9 bases of the junction left unmatched. The CDR3 runs 14 residues. DNA for the CDR3: TGTGCCAGCAGCCGTGGGGGGGGTATCGGCATTCAGTACTTC. Encoded protein: CASSRGGGIGIQYF.

CDR3 sequence: CASSIYAPGQGYGYTF. In DNA form, the CDR3 reads TGTGCCAGCAGCATATACGCCCCGGGACAGGGCTATGGCTACACCTTC. The chain links TRBV5-6 to TRBJ1-2; TRBD1 agrees at 9 bases. V shed 4 bases and J 4 bases; nucleotides not matched to a gene: 11. There are 16 residues in the CDR3. Germline values: CDR1 SGHDT, CDR2 YYEEEE. Full variable domain (remainder filled in from reference TRBV5-6 and TRBJ1-2): DAGVTQSPTHLIKTRGQQVTLRCSPKSGHDTVSWYQQALGQGPQFIFQYYEEEERQRGNFPDRFSGHQFPNYSSELNVNALLLGDSALYLCASSIYAPGQGYGYTFGSGTRLTVV.

The count of this clone is one. The gene calls are TRBV6-1 and TRBJ1-5; no definite D call. The CDR3 has 15 residues. Germline V CDR1 and CDR2: MNHNS, SASEGT. With 3 bases removed from V and 8 bases from J, the gap between germline ends came to 17 bases. For the CDR3, the DNA is TGTGCCAGCAGTGATGGCGGAGGTTACGGAGAGCCCCAGCATTTT. It encodes CASSDGGGYGEPQHF.

This clone was detected a few times. V is TRBV5-8 and J is TRBJ1-5; D not resolved. Germline CDR1 SGHTS, CDR2 YDEGEE. The V and J ends lost 3 bases and 1 base respectively, with 8 bases between them. The CDR3 contains 14 residues. The CDR3 DNA sequence: TGTGCCAGCAGCTCGGGGTTCAGCAATCAGCCCCAGCATTTT. This gives the protein CASSSGFSNQPQHF.

The chain combines TRBV19 with TRBJ2-2, with D possibly matching TRBD2 (6 bases). V dropped 6 bases and J dropped 5 bases, with 10 bases sitting between them. The germline CDR1 and CDR2 sequences are LNHDA and SQIVND (reference sequence). The CDR3 totals 13 residues. This chain's CDR3 is CASRPAGTGELFF. As DNA, the CDR3 is TGTGCCAGTAGACCGGCGGGAACCGGGGAGCTGTTTTTT.

J is TRBJ1-4 and V is TRBV30; D unclear. Germline assignment: CDR1 GTSNPN and CDR2 SVGIG (reference sequence). V was shortened by 0 bases and J by 0 bases, with 17 bases between the two germline ends. This CDR3 is 18 amino acids long. This CDR3 is CAWSVPDPGEATNEKLFF. Written as DNA, the CDR3 is TGTGCCTGGAGTGTACCGGATCCCGGGGAAGCAACTAATGAAAAACTGTTTTTT. Full variable domain (outside the CDR3, taken from reference TRBV30 and TRBJ1-4): SQTIHQWPATLVQPVGSPLSLECTVEGTSNPNLYWYRQAAGRGLQLLFYSVGIGQISSEVPQNLSASRPQDRQFILSSKKLLLSDSGFYLCAWSVPDPGEATNEKLFFGSGTQLSVL.

This sequence joins TRBV6-6 and TRBJ1-6; D is ambiguous. There are 12 residues in the CDR3. The germline CDR1 and CDR2 sequences are MNHNY and SVGAGI (reference sequence). V lost 6 bases to trimming and J lost 9 bases, with 9 bases between them. For the CDR3, the DNA is TGTGCCAGCAGCCCAGATCGTTCACCCCTCCACTTT. Translating gives CASSPDRSPLHF.

CDR3 DNA sequence: TGTGCCAGCAGAGGTTTTGTGGGACAGAACAATCAGCCCCAGCATTTT. It specifies CASRGFVGQNNQPQHF. The J gene is TRBJ1-5, the V gene TRBV28, with 7 bases that match TRBD1. From germline, CDR1 is MDHEN and CDR2 SYDVKM. CDR3 length: 16 residues. Losses at the gene ends were 6 bases for V and 3 bases for J; bases not matched to a gene: 11.

The chain carries TRBV12-3 or TRBV12-4 and TRBJ2-3, with 13 positions matching TRBD2. V lost 8 bases and J lost 6; bases outside the gene matches: 2. The CDR3 runs 13 residues. The CDR3 DNA reads TGTGCCAGCGTGGGACTAGCGGGGGATACGCAGTATTTT. Protein: CASVGLAGDTQYF.

The chain is built from TRBV2 and TRBJ2-1, with 8 bases identical to TRBD2. The CDR3 totals 15 residues. Trimming at V came to 3 bases and at J to 3 bases, leaving 4 bases not matched to a gene. The germline gives CDR1 SNHLY, CDR2 FYNNEI. CDR3 DNA: TGTGCCAGCAGTGACCAAGCGGGAGTCTACAATGAGCAGTTCTTC. Amino acids: CASSDQAGVYNEQFF. The entire variable domain, with the rest obtained from reference TRBV2 and TRBJ2-1, is as follows: EPEVTQTPSHQVTQMGQEVILRCVPISNHLYFYWYRQILGQKVEFLVSFYNNEISEKSEIFDDQFSVERPDGSNFTLKIRSTKLEDSAMYFCASSDQAGVYNEQFFGPGTRLTVL.